This T cell receptor beta chain comes out of a study of control samples from healthy donors and cancer patients. CDR1 is LGHDT and CDR2 is YNNKEL in the germline V gene (reference sequence). The CDR3 length is 15 residues. The trim removed 4 bases at V and 4 bases at J, leaving 9 bases unmatched. Profiling relied on immunoSEQ multiplex PCR, and the TCRdb table lists in-frame clones only, not all of them. The table shows under 200,000 clones, with roughly 95% occurring only once. Specimen: blood. The rearrangement joins TRBV3-1 (or the pseudogene TRBV3-2) to TRBJ2-7, with 8 bases that match TRBD1. The receptor's source is a woman in her twenties or thirties in good health. The CDR3 region is CASSRPGQGFYEQYF. The CDR3 nucleotides read TGTGCCAGCAGCCGACCTGGACAGGGTTTTTACGAGCAGTACTTC.